This TCR beta chain appears in the sequencing data of a study of T cells after yellow fever vaccination. Study-wide findings and caveats: Post-booster reappearance was seen for most primary-vaccination clones (around 96% CD4, roughly 86% CD8). The CD4 and CD8 compartments had a small share of their clonotypes in common. Abundant bulk-derived clonotypes could contaminate FACS-sorted repertoires.

A word on this clonotype: What it binds is unknown.

Germline CDR1 reads SEHNR; CDR2 reads FQNEAQ (reference sequence). This CDR3 is 12 amino acids long. The ends lost 1 base at V and 9 bases at J; junction bases unmatched: 2. Template-switching 5'RACE yielded the TCR cDNA; a universal primer site and UMIs were added in the process. TCRdb re-called the 5' RACE reads through MiXCR, storing one row per CDR3 protein. The sample comprises about 630,000 distinct CDR3 sequences, over 9% of which are singletons, and 14% to 15% rests with the top ten. The source is a man under 40 who received the YFV17D yellow fever vaccine. Specimen: PBMCs, collected on the day of the yellow fever booster vaccination. The chain carries TRBV7-9 and TRBJ2-7, with 8 bases matching TRBD2. Here the CDR3 DNA reads TGTGCCAGCAGCTTAGATGCGGGAGGGCAGTACTTC. Translation: CASSLDAGGQYF.